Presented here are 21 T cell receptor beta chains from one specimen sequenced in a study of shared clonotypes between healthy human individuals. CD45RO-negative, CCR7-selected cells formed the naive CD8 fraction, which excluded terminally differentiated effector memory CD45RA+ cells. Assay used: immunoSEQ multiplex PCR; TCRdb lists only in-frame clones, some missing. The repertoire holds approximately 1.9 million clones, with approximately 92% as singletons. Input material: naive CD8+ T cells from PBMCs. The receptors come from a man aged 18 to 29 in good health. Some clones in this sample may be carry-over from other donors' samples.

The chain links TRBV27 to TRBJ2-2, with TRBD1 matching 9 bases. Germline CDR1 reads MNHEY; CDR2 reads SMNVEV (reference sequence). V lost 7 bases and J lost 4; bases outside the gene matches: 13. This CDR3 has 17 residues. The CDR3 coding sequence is TGTGCCAGCACCTTATTCGCCGGGACAGGGATCACCGGGGAGCTGTTTTTT. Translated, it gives CASTLFAGTGITGELFF.

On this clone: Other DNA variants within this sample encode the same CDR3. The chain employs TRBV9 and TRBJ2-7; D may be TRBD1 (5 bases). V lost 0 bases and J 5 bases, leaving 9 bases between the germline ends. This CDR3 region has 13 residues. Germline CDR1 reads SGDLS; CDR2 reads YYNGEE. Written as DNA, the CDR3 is TGTGCCAGCAGCGTAGGGCAGGGCCACGAGCAGTACTTC. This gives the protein CASSVGQGHEQYF.

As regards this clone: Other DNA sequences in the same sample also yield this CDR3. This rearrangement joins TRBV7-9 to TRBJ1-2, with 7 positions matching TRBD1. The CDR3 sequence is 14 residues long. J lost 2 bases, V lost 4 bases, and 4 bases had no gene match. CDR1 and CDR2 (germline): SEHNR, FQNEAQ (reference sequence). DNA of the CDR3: TGTGCCAGCAGCTCGGGACAGTTAAACTATGGCTACACCTTC. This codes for CASSSGQLNYGYTF.

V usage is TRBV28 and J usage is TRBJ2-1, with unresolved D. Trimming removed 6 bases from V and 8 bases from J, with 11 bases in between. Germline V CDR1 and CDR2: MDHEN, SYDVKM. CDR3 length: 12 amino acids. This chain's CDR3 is CASSRTRDEQFF. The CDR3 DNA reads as TGTGCCAGCAGCAGAACTCGAGATGAGCAGTTCTTC. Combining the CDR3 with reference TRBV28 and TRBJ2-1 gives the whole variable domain DVKVTQSSRYLVKRTGEKVFLECVQDMDHENMFWYRQDPGLGLRLIYFSYDVKMKEKGDIPEGYSVSREKKERFSLILESASTNQTSMYLCASSRTRDEQFFGPGTRLTVL.

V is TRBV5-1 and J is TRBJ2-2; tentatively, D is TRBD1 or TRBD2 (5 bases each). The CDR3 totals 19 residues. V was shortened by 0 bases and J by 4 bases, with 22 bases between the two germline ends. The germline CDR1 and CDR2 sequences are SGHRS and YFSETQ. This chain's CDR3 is CASSLGLGTGIDLTGELFF. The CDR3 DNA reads TGCGCCAGCAGCTTGGGGTTGGGGACCGGGATAGACCTCACCGGGGAGCTGTTTTTT.

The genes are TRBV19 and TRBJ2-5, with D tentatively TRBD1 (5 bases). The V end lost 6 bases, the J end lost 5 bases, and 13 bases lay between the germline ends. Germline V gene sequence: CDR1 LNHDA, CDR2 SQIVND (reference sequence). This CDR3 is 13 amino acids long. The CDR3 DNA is TGTGCCAGTAGACCCAGGGAAGCGGAGACCCAGTACTTC. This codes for CASRPREAETQYF.

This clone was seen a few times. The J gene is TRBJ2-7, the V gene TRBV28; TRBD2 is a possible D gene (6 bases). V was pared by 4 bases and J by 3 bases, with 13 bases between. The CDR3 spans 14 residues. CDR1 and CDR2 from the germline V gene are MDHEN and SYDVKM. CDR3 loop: CASSWGERHYEQYF. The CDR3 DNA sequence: TGTGCCAGCAGTTGGGGGGAACGGCACTACGAGCAGTACTTC.

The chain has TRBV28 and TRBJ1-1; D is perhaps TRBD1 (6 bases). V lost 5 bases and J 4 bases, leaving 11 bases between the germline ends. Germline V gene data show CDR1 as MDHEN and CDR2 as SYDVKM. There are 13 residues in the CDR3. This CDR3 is CASSGRTATEAFF. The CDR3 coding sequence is TGTGCCAGCAGTGGAAGGACAGCCACTGAAGCTTTCTTT.

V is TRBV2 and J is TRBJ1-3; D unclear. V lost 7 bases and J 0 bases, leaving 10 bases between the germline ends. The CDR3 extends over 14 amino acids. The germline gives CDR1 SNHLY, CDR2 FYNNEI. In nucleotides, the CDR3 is TGTGCCAGCAACCCATGGGGCTCTGGAAACACCATATATTTT. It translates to CASNPWGSGNTIYF. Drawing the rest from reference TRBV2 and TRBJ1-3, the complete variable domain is EPEVTQTPSHQVTQMGQEVILRCVPISNHLYFYWYRQILGQKVEFLVSFYNNEISEKSEIFDDQFSVERPDGSNFTLKIRSTKLEDSAMYFCASNPWGSGNTIYFGEGSWLTVV.

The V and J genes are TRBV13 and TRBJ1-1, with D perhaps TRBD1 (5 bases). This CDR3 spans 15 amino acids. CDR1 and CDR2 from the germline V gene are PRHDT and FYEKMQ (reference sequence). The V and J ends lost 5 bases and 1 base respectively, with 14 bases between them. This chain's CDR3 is CASSADGTRNTEAFF. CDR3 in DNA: TGTGCCAGCAGCGCAGACGGGACTAGGAACACTGAAGCTTTCTTT. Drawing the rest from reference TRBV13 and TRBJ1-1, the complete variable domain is AAGVIQSPRHLIKEKRETATLKCYPIPRHDTVYWYQQGPGQDPQFLISFYEKMQSDKGSIPDRFSAQQFSDYHSELNMSSLELGDSALYFCASSADGTRNTEAFFGQGTRLTVV.

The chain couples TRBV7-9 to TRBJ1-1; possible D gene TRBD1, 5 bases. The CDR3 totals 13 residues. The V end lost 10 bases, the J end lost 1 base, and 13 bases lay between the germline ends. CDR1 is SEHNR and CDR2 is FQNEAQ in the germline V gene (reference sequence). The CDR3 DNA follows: TGTGCCAATAAGAGGCAGGGGAACACTGAAGCTTTCTTT. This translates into CANKRQGNTEAFF.

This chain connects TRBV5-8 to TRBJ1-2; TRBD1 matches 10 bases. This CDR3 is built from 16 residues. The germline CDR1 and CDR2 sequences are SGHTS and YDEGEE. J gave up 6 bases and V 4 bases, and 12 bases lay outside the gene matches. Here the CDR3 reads CASSEAPGQGKDGYTF. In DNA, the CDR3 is TGTGCCAGCAGCGAAGCTCCGGGACAGGGGAAGGATGGCTACACCTTC.

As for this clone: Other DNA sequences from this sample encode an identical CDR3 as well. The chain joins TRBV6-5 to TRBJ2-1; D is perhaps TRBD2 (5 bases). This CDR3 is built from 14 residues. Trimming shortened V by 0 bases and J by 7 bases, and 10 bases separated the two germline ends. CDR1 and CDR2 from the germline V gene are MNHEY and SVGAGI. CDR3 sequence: CASSYSRTPNEQFF. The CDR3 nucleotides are TGTGCCAGCAGTTACTCGAGGACTCCGAATGAGCAGTTCTTC.

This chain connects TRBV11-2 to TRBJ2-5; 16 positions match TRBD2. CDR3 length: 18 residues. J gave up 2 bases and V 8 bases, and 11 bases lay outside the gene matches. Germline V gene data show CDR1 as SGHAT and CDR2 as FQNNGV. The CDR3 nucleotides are TGTGCCAGCCGCGACCCTGGGACTAGCGGGAGGGTACAAGAGACCCAGTACTTC. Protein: CASRDPGTSGRVQETQYF.

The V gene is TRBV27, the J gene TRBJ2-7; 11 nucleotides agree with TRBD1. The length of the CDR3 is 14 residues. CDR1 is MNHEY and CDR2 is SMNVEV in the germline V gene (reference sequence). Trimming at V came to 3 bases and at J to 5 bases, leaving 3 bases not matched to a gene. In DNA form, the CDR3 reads TGTGCCAGCAGTTTTGGGACAGGGGGACACGAGCAGTACTTC. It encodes CASSFGTGGHEQYF.

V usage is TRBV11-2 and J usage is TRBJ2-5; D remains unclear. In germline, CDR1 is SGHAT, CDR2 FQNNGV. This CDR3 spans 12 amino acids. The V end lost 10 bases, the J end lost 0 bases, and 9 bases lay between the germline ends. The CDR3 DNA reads TGTGCCACCACCGGATACCAAGAGACCCAGTACTTC. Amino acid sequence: CATTGYQETQYF.

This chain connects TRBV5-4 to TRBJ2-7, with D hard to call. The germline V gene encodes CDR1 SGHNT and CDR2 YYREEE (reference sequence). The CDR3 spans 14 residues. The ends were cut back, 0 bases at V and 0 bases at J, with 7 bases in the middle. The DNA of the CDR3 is TGTGCCAGCAGCTTGGGACCCCTCTCCTACGAGCAGTACTTC. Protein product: CASSLGPLSYEQYF. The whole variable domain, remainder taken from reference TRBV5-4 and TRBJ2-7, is ETGVTQSPTHLIKTRGQQVTLRCSSQSGHNTVSWYQQALGQGPQFIFQYYREEENGRGNFPPRFSGLQFPNYSSELNVNALELDDSALYLCASSLGPLSYEQYFGPGTRLTVT.

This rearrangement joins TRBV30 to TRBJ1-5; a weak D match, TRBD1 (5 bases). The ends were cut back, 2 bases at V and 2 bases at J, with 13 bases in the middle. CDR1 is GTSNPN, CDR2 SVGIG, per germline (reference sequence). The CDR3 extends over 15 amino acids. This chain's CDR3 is CAWSPYRSGNQPQHF. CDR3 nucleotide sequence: TGTGCCTGGAGTCCCTACAGGTCTGGCAATCAGCCCCAGCATTTT.

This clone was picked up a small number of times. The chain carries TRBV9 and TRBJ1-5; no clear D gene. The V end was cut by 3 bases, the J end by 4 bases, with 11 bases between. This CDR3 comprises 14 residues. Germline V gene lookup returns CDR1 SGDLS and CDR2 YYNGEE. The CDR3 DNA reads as TGTGCCAGCAGCGATTCGCTGGGGAATCAGCCCCAGCATTTT. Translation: CASSDSLGNQPQHF. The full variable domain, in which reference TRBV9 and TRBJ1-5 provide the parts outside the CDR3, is DSGVTQTPKHLITATGQRVTLRCSPRSGDLSVYWYQQSLDQGLQFLIQYYNGEERAKGNILERFSAQQFPDLHSELNLSSLELGDSALYFCASSDSLGNQPQHFGDGTRLSIL.

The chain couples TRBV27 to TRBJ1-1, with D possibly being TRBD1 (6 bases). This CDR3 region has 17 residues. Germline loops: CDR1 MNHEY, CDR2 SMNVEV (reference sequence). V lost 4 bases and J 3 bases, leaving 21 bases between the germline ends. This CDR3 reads CASSSPEQGAEYTEAFF. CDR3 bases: TGTGCCAGCAGTTCCCCAGAACAGGGAGCGGAGTACACTGAAGCTTTCTTT.

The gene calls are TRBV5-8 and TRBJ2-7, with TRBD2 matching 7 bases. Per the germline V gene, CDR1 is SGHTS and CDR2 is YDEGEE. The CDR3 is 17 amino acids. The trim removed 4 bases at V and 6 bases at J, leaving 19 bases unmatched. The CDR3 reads CASSTDPSKRGLGEQYF. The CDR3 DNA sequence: TGTGCCAGCAGCACCGATCCCAGTAAGCGGGGTTTGGGCGAGCAGTACTTC.